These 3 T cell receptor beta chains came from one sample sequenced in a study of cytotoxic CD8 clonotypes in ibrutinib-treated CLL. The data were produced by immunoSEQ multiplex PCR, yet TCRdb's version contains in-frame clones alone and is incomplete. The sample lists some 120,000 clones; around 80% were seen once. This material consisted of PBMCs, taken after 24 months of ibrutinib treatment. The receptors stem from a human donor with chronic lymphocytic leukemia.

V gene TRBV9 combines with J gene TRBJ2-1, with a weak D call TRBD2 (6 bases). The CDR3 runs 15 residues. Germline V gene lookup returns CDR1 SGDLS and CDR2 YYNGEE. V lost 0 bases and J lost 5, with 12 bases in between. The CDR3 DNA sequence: TGTGCCAGCAGCGTAGGACGGACTACCAACAATGAGCAGTTCTTC. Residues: CASSVGRTTNNEQFF.

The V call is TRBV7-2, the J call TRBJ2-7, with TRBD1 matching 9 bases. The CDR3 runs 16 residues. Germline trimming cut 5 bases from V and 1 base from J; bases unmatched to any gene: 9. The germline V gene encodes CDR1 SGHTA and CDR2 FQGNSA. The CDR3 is CASSLKTGGYSYEQYF. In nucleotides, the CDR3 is TGTGCCAGCAGCCTGAAGACAGGGGGGTATTCCTACGAGCAGTACTTC.

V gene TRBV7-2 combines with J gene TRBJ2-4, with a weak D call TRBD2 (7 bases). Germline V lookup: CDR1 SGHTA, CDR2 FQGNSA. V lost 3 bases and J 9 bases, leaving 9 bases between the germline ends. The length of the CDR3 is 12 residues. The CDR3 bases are TGTGCCAGCAGCTTCGGGGGGCTCATTCAGTACTTC. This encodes CASSFGGLIQYF.